This T cell receptor beta chain was documented in a study of shared clonotypes between healthy human individuals. Background on the study: The plates for each donor numbered three CD4 naive, three CD4 memory, two CD8 naive and one CD8 memory.

The study, taken as a whole, reports: Rarefaction showed that sequencing of sorted subsets was incomplete (despite large depth).

Trimming removed 5 bases from V and 6 bases from J, with 17 bases in between. Germline V CDR1 and CDR2: MDHEN, SYDVKM. CDR3 size: 14 residues. Those who donated were healthy HIV-negative adults, with no recent acute infections or vaccinations reported. Concerning this clone itself: Its antigen remains unidentified.

The method was immunoSEQ multiplex PCR; TCRdb's version includes in-frame clones alone and lacks a portion of them. The sample lists 1 million to 1.2 million clones; roughly 80% were seen once. Sequencing was carried out using memory CD4+ T cells from PBMCs. Stated subset: CD45RA-negative fraction. J is TRBJ2-7 and V is TRBV28; tentative D call: TRBD2 (6 bases). The receptor was derived from a man younger than 30 in good health. Some clones in this sample may be carry-over from other donors' samples. This chain's CDR3 is CASSLAGGVGEQYF. CDR3 sequence (DNA): TGTGCCAGCAGTCTGGCCGGAGGGGTGGGCGAGCAGTACTTC.